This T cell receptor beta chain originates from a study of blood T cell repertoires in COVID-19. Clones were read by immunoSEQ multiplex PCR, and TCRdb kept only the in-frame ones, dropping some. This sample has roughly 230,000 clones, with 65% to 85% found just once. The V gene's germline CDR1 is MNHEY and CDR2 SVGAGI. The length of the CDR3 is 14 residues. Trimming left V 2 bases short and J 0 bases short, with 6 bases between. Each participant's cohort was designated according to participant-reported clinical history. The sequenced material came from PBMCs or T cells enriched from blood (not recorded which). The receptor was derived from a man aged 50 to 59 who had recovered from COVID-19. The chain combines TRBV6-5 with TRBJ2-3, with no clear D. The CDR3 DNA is TGTGCCAGCAGTTACGTGACTAGCACAGATACGCAGTATTTT. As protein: CASSYVTSTDTQYF.